In its sample, the clone carrying this T cell receptor beta chain was seen once. Clones were read by immunoSEQ multiplex PCR, and TCRdb kept only the in-frame ones, dropping some. The sample records about 48,000 clones, roughly 89% being singletons. The source of the sample is a study of OX40 agonist ivuxolimab in advanced cancers. Study overall: Partial responses occurred in Three dose-escalation patients, one with hepatocellular carcinoma and two with cutaneous melanoma.

The clonotype comes from an adult with an advanced solid tumor such as melanoma, head and neck, liver or kidney cancer. The input for sequencing was CD4+ or CD8+ T cells sorted from blood, taken in a trial of the OX40 agonist ivuxolimab.

Here the CDR3 reads CASSVFGQGGTEAFF. The CDR3 nucleotides read TGTGCCAGTAGTGTCTTCGGACAGGGAGGGACTGAAGCTTTCTTT. The chain joins TRBV19 to TRBJ1-1, with TRBD1 matching over 8 bases. V lost 5 bases to trimming and J lost 5 bases; unmatched junction nucleotides: 10. Looked up from germline, CDR1 is LNHDA and CDR2 is SQIVND (reference sequence). The CDR3 extends over 15 amino acids.